This T cell receptor (beta chain) was retrieved from a study of metastatic and nonmetastatic thyroid tumors. Every patient was untreated before thyroid surgery. Authors' processing steps: Clinicopathological groups differed in CDR3, with these differences serving to build a distant-metastasis classifier for papillary thyroid cancer. Through MiXCR, TCRdb re-clonotyped the PCR reads. It is TCRdb's table, rather than the study itself, that gives the V and J calls and clone size. This sample has 12,000 or so clones; 30% to 35% occur once, and the top ten carry over 10%. This CDR3 spans 16 amino acids. J lost 5 bases, V lost 2 bases, and 13 bases had no gene match. Germline lookup yields CDR1 SQVTM and CDR2 ANQGSEA. General study results and limits: Versus benign nodules, malignant thyroid tumors reportedly had significantly higher TCR beta diversity, in blood and tumor.

This clone was seen only a few times. Its antigen remains unidentified. This TCR was recovered from a male donor with papillary thyroid cancer or a benign thyroid nodule (not recorded which). Some clones in this sample may be carry-over from other donors' samples. The sequenced sample consisted of tumor tissue. The gene calls are TRBV29-1 and TRBJ2-5, with 8 bases aligning to TRBD1. The CDR3 DNA reads TGCAGCGTTGAATTAAGAGGGACAGGTACGCGGGAGACCCAGTACTTC. Protein: CSVELRGTGTRETQYF. Variable domain in full (rest from reference TRBV29-1 and TRBJ2-5): SAVISQKPSRDICQRGTSLTIQCQVDSQVTMMFWYRQQPGQSLTLIATANQGSEATYESGFVIDKFPISRPNLTFSTLTVSNMSPEDSSIYLCSVELRGTGTRETQYFGPGTRLLVL.